This TCR beta chain stems from a study of CD8 T cells in Susac syndrome. On this clonotype itself: Its antigen remains unidentified.

Random hexamers served to reverse transcribe about 0.5 to 1 ug RNA. The TCR beta CDR3 was amplified by immunoSEQ multiplex PCR across 54 Vbeta, 13 Jbeta. TCRdb itself ran the immunoSEQ multiplex PCR reads through MiXCR, one entry per CDR3 protein. The sample carries roughly 120,000 distinct CDR3 sequences, 85% to 95% recorded once. Points from the study as a whole: It was acknowledged by the study that relatively few individuals were included in its TCR sequencing and HLA analysis.

This CDR3 region has 12 residues. The trim removed 7 bases at V and 4 bases at J, leaving 1 base unmatched. The V gene's germline CDR1 is SQVTM and CDR2 ANQGSEA. The source is a human donor with multiple sclerosis. The chain has TRBV29-1 and TRBJ1-1, with 12 positions matching TRBD1. The sequenced material came from CD4+ T cells from PBMCs. The CDR3 region has the DNA TGCAGCGCGGGACAGGGGGCCACTGAAGCTTTCTTT. Amino acids: CSAGQGATEAFF.